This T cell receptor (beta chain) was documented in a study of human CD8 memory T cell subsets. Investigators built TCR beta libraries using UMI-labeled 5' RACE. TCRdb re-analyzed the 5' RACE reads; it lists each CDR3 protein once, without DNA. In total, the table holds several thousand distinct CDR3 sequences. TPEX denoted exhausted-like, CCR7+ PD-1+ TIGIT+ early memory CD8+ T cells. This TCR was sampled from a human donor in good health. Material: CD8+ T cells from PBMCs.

CDR3 sequence reads: CSASPGTGGSYEQYF. The chain employs TRBV20-1 and TRBJ2-7; TCRdb's assignment of TRBD1 cannot be checked, as there is no DNA. The CDR3 runs 15 residues. Germline CDR1 reads DFQATT; CDR2 reads SNEGSKA (reference sequence).